This T cell receptor (beta chain) was observed in a study of T-cell memory formation after mild COVID-19. Study observations and caveats: The second-wave clones peaking on day 37 were not confirmed as SARS-CoV-2-specific.

The 5'RACE method, run with constant-segment primers, produced TCR alpha and TCR beta cDNA libraries (carrying sample barcodes and UMIs). TCRdb reanalysed the 5' RACE reads using MiXCR and keeps one entry per CDR3 protein. The sample lists 140,000 to 150,000 distinct CDR3 sequences; about 25% were seen once. Trimming removed 8 bases from V and 5 bases from J, with 12 bases in between. The CDR3 sequence is 12 residues long. CDR1 is SEHNR, CDR2 FQNEAQ, per germline (reference sequence). Concerning this clonotype itself: Its antigen remains unidentified.

The sequencing input was PBMCs or a T cell subset sorted from them (not recorded which). The V gene is TRBV7-9, the J gene TRBJ2-5; D uncertain. The receptor was isolated from an adult woman who had mild COVID-19 (a few samples of this study predate the infection). Cell type and time point are not known. The CDR3 DNA is TGTGCCAGCCAGTCGGGTCGGGAGACCCAGTACTTC. Its translation is CASQSGRETQYF.